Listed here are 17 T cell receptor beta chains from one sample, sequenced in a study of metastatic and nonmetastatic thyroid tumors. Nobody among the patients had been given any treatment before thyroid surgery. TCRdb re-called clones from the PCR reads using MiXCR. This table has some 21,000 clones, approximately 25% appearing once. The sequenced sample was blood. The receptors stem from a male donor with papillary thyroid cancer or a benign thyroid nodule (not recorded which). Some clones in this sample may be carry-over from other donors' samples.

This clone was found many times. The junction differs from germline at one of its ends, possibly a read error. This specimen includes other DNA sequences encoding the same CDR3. CDR3 sequence: CASSLGTAGNTIYF. The CDR3 DNA reads as TGTGCTAGCAGCTTAGGCACAGCTGGAAACACCATATATTTT. The chain combines TRBV7-7 with TRBJ1-3, with no clear D. Germline V gene sequence: CDR1 SSHAT, CDR2 FNYEAQ (reference sequence). The CDR3 is 14 residues long. The variable domain in full, completed from reference TRBV7-7 and TRBJ1-3, reads GAGVSQSPRYKVTKRGQDVTLRCDPISSHATLYWYQQALGQGPEFLTYFNYEAQPDKSGLPSDRFSAERPEGSISTLTIQRTEQRDSAMYRCASSLGTAGNTIYFGEGSWLTVV.

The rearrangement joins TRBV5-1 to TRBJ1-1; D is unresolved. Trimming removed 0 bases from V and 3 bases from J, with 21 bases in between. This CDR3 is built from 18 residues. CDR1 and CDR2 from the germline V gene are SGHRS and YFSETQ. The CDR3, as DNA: TGCGCCAGCAGCTTGGGGGCAGGACGCCTTCTGAAGGACACTGAAGCTTTCTTT. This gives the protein CASSLGAGRLLKDTEAFF.

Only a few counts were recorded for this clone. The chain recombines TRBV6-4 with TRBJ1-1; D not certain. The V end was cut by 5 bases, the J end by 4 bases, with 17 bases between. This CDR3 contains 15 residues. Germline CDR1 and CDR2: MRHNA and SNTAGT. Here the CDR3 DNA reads TGTGCCAGCAGTTACGGACCAGTGCGACGCACTGAAGCTTTCTTT. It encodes CASSYGPVRRTEAFF.

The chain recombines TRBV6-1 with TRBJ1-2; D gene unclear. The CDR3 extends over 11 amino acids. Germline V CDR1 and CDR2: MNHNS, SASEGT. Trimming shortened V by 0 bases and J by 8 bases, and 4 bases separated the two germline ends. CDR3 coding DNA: TGTGCCAGCAGTGAAGCTTTGGGCTACACCTTC. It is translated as CASSEALGYTF.

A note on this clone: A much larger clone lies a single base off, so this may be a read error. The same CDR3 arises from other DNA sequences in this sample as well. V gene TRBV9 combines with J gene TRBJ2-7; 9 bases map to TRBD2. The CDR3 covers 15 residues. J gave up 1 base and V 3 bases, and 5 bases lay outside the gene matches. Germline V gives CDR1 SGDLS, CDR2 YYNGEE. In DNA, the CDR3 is TGTGCCAGCAGCGGGTCTACTAGCGGGTCCTACGAGCAGTACTTC. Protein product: CASSGSTSGSYEQYF.

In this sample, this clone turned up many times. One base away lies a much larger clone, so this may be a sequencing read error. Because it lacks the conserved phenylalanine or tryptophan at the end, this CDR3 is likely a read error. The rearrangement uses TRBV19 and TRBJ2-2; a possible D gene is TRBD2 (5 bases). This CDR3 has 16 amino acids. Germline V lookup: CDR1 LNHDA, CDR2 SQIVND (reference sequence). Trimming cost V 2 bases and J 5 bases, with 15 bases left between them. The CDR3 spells CASSISLGMITGELFL. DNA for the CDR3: TGTGCCAGTAGTATATCTCTCGGGATGATAACCGGGGAGCTGTTTCTT.

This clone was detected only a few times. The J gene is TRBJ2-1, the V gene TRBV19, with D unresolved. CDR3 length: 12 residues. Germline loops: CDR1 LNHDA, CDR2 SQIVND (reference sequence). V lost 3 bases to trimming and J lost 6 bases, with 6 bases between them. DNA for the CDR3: TGTGCCAGTAGTATCCCTCTCAATGAGCAGTTCTTC. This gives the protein CASSIPLNEQFF. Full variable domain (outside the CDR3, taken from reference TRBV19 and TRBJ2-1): DGGITQSPKYLFRKEGQNVTLSCEQNLNHDAMYWYRQDPGQGLRLIYYSQIVNDFQKGDIAEGYSVSREKKESFPLTVTSAQKNPTAFYLCASSIPLNEQFFGPGTRLTVL.

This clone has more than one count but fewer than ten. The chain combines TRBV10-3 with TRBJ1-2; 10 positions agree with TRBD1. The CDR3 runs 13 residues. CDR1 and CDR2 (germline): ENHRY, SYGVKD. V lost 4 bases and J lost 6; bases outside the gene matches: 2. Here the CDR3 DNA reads TGTGCCATCAGTGCGACAGGGGGCCATGGCTACACCTTC. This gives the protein CAISATGGHGYTF.

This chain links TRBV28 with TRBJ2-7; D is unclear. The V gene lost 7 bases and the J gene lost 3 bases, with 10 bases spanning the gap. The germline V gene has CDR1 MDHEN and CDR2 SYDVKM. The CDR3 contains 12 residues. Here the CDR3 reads CASKDGIYEQYF. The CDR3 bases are TGTGCCAGCAAGGACGGTATCTACGAGCAGTACTTC.

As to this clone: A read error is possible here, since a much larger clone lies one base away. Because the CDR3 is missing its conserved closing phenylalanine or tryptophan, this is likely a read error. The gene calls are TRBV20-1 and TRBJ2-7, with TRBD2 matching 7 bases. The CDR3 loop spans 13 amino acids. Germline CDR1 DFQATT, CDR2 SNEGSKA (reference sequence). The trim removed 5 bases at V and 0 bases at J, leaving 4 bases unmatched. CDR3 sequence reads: CSALRDYSYEQYL. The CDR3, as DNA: TGCAGTGCTCTCCGGGACTACTCCTACGAGCAGTACCTC.

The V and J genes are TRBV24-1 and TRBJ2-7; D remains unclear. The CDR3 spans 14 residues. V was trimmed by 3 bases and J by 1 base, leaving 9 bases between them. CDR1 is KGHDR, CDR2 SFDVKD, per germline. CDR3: CATSDVTVSYEQYF. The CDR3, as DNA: TGTGCCACCAGTGATGTGACGGTATCCTACGAGCAGTACTTC.

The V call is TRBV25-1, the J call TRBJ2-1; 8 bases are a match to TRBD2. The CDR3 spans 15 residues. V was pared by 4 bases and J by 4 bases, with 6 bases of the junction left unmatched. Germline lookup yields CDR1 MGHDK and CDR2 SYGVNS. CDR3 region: CASSVGSSGYNEQFF. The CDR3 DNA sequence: TGTGCCAGCAGTGTCGGGTCTAGCGGGTACAATGAGCAGTTCTTC.

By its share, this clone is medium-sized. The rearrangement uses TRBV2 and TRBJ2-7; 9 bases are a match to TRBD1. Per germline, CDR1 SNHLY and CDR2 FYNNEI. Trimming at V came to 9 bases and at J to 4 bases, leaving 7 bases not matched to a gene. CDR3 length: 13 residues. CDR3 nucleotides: TGTGCCAGTGAGATGGGACAGGGTTACGAGCAGTACTTC. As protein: CASEMGQGYEQYF.

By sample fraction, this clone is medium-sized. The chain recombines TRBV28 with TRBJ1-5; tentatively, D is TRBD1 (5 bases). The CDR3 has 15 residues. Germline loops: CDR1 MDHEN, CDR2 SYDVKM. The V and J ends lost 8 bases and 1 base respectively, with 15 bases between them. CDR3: CASHFQGRSNQPQHF. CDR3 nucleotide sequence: TGTGCCAGCCATTTCCAGGGACGGAGCAATCAGCCCCAGCATTTT.

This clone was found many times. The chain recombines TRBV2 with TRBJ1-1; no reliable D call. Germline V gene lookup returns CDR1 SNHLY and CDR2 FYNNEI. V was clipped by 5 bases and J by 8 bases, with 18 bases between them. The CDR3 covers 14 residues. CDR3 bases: TGTGCCAGCAGTTTCGGTCGAAGGTTAGCCGAAGCTTTCTTT. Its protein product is CASSFGRRLAEAFF.

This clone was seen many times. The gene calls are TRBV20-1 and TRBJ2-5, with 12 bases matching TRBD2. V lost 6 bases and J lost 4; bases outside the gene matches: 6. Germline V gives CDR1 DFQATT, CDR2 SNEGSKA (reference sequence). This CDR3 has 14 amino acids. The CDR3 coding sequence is TGCAGTGCAGGGACTAGCGGGTTTGGAGAGACCCAGTACTTC. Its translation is CSAGTSGFGETQYF.

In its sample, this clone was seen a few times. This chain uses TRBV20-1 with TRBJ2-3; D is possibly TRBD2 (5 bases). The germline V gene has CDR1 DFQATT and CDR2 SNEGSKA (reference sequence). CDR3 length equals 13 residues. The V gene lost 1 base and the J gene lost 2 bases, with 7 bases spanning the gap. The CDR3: CSARVSVTDTQYF. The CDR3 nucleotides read TGCAGTGCTAGAGTTAGCGTCACAGATACGCAGTATTTT.